A selection of T cell receptor beta chains follows, all from one sample in a study of blood T cell repertoires in COVID-19. Here immunoSEQ multiplex PCR was the method, and the copy in TCRdb shows in-frame clones only, minus some. The table shows roughly 92,000 clones, with approximately 87% occurring only once. The source material was peripheral blood. The receptors stem from a human donor with acute or convalescent COVID-19. The donor label of this sample is uncertain. CDR3s leave out the opening cysteine and the closing phenylalanine or tryptophan.

TRBJ2-2	TRBV11-2	ASSFTGTGHPGELF
TRBJ2-1	TRBV28	ASSFRTGRGEQF
TRBJ1-2	TRBV28	ASSLRGTGDFGYT
TRBJ2-1	TRBV18	ASSPEDIYNEQF
TRBJ2-3	TRBV3-1/TRBV3-2	ASNRGPSTDTQY
TRBJ1-2	TRBV6-5	ASSYRRDRNYGYT
TRBJ1-3	TRBV4-2	ASSLVPGQELGNTIY
TRBJ1-1	TRBV2	ASSYRTGENTEAF
TRBJ1-5	TRBV4-1	ASSQDGGLGNQPQH
TRBJ2-2	TRBV9	ASSVVVAGGTGELF
TRBJ1-1	TRBV7-8	ASILVQGVGTEAF
TRBJ2-7	TRBV28	ASSLPSPYEQY
TRBJ2-4	TRBV5-1	ASSPGIAQNIQY
TRBJ2-7	TRBV5-1	ASSSARYEQY
TRBJ1-1	TRBV28	ASSLMGLAF
TRBJ1-5	TRBV9	ASSVDGVSNQPQH
TRBJ2-6	TRBV19	ASRTTGSGANVLT
TRBJ2-5	TRBV25-1	ASSALTGGETQY
TRBJ1-2	TRBV30	AWDQNIYGYT
TRBJ1-5	TRBV12-5	ASGLWGTGGQPQH
TRBJ2-1	TRBV7-9	ASTSLGQAKIGSSYNEQF
TRBJ1-5	TRBV6-6	ASSSTDSNQPQH
TRBJ1-1	TRBV6-2/TRBV6-3	ASSAHRESDTEAF
TRBJ2-2	TRBV5-1	ASRPTGGNTGELF
TRBJ1-1	TRBV2	ASSEEVGANTEAF
TRBJ2-5	TRBV11-2	ASSLWLAGGPETQY
TRBJ2-2	TRBV3-1/TRBV3-2	ASCKGWRTGELF
TRBJ2-7	TRBV2	ASSGGLAGLSYEQY
TRBJ2-1	TRBV24-1	ATSDFPASPGEQF
TRBJ1-4	TRBV5-5	ASSLRGPDRGGEKLF
TRBJ2-5	TRBV30	AWSGRRSGTQETQY
TRBJ2-5	TRBV5-1	ASSLGQGASLETQY
TRBJ2-7	TRBV19	ASSPWDSSYEQY
TRBJ1-4	TRBV6-6	ASSYSSRQGGEKLF
TRBJ1-5	TRBV27	ASSSQGGHQPQH
TRBJ2-5	TRBV7-3	ASSLRGGREGTQY
TRBJ1-1	TRBV11-3	ASSLFGYTEAF
TRBJ2-1	TRBV5-1	ASSLVPAGGSYNEQF
TRBJ1-1	TRBV20-1	SARGADAF
TRBJ1-1	TRBV28	ASSLIKGDEAF
TRBJ1-3	TRBV7-9	ASSLGAGGSGNTIY
TRBJ1-3	TRBV30	AWSVQVGNTIY
TRBJ2-7	TRBV19	ASSMHREVHEQY